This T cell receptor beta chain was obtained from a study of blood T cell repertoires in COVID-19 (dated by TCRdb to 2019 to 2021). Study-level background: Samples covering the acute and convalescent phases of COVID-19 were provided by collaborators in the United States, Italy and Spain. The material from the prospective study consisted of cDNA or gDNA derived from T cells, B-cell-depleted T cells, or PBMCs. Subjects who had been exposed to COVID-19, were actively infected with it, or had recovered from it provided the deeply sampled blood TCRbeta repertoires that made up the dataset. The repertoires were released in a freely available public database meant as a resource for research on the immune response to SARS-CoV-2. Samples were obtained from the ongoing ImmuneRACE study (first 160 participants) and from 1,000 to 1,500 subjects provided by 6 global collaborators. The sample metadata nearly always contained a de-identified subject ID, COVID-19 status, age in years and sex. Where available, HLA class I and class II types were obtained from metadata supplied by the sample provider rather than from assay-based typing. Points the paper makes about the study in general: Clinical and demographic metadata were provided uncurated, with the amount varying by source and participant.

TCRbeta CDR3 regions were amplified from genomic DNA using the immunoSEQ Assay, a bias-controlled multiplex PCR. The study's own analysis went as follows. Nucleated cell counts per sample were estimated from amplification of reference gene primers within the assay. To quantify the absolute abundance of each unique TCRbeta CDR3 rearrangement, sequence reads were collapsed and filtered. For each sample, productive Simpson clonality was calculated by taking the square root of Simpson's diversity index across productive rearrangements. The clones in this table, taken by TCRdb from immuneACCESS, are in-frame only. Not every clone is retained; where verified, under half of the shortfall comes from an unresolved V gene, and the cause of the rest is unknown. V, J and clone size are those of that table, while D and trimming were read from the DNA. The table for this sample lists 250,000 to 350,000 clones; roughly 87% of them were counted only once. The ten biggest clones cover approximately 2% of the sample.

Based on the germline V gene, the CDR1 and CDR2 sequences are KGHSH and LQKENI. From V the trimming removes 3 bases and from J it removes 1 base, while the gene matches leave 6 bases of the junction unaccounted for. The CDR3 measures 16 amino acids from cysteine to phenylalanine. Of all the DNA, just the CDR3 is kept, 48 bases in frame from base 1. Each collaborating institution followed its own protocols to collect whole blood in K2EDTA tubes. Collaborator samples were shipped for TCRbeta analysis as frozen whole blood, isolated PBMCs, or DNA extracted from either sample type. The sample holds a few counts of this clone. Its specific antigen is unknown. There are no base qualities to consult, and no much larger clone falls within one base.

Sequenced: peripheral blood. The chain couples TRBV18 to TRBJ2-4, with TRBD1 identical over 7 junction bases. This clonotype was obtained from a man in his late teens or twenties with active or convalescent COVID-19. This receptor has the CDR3 CASSPLQGFAKNIQYF. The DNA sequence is TGTGCCAGCTCACCCCTACAGGGGTTCGCCAAAAACATTCAGTACTTC.